A selection of T cell receptor beta chains follows, all from one sample in a study of cytomegalovirus exposure and HLA in healthy donors. Using immunoSEQ multiplex PCR, the repertoire was profiled, and TCRdb retains in-frame clones only, with some absent. Its clone listing holds 200,000 to 250,000 clones. Input material: PBMCs. These TCRs come from a girl aged 2-10 years in good health and CMV-seropositive. Each CDR3 is given with its conserved first and last residue. The order of the fields is D gene, V gene, J gene, CDR3 DNA, CDR3 protein. D genes are given only for firm matches.

NA	TRBV2	TRBJ2-7	TGTGCCAGCACAGGGGAGACCTACGAGCAGTACTTC	CASTGETYEQYF
TRBD2	TRBV25-1	TRBJ2-7	TGTGCCAGCAGCGCATCGATTAGCGGGAGGGCCCCCCTGGAGGAATACTTC	CASSASISGRAPLEEYF
NA	TRBV28	TRBJ1-1	TGTGCCAGCAGTTTAAGGGCGGGAATCGCTGAAGCTTTCTTT	CASSLRAGIAEAFF
TRBD1	TRBV25-1	TRBJ1-1	TGTGCCAGCGGGGGACAGGGGACTACTGAAGCTTTCTTT	CASGGQGTTEAFF
NA	TRBV25-1	TRBJ2-7	TGTGCCAGCAGTGAATCTCGAGTGCCCTACGAGCAGTACTTC	CASSESRVPYEQYF
TRBD2	TRBV5-4	TRBJ2-1	TGTGCCAGCAGCTTCCGGCTAGCGGGAGACGAGCAGTTCTTC	CASSFRLAGDEQFF
TRBD2	TRBV11-2	TRBJ2-1	TGTGCCAGCAGCTTAGTGGCTAGCGGGAGGAATGAGCAGTTCTTC	CASSLVASGRNEQFF
NA	TRBV14	TRBJ2-7	TGTGCCAGCAGCCTAGAAACAGGGTCCATCTCCTACGAGCAGTACTTC	CASSLETGSISYEQYF
TRBD1	TRBV5-1	TRBJ1-1	TGCGCCAGCAGCTCAGGAGGGGGCGCGGGTGAAGCTTTCTTT	CASSSGGGAGEAFF
NA	TRBV5-4	TRBJ2-3	TGTGCCAGCAGCTTCTTGTACGGGAGTACAGATACGCAGTATTTT	CASSFLYGSTDTQYF
NA	TRBV5-1	TRBJ2-5	TGCGCCACTCAATGGGGGGTTCTCGTTACGGAGACCCAGTACTTC	CATQWGVLVTETQYF
TRBD2	TRBV5-6	TRBJ2-1	TGTGCCAGCAGCTTAGAGACTAGCGGGAGGAATGAGCAGTTCTTC	CASSLETSGRNEQFF
TRBD1	TRBV29-1	TRBJ2-2	TGCAGCGTTTTGGGGGACAGCCCGAACACCGGGGAGCTGTTTTTT	CSVLGDSPNTGELFF
TRBD2	TRBV5-6	TRBJ2-2	TGTGCCAGCAGCCTCACCCCTTGGGTGAGCGGGATGGGACCCGGGGAGCTGTTTTTT	CASSLTPWVSGMGPGELFF
NA	TRBV18	TRBJ2-7	TGTGCCAGCTCACCGGCGGGACAGAGGTCGGACGAGCAGTACTTC	CASSPAGQRSDEQYF
TRBD1	TRBV6-5	TRBJ2-7	TGTGCCAGCAGTTACTCGAAGGGGGCGCGTGAGCAGTACTTC	CASSYSKGAREQYF
NA	TRBV28	TRBJ2-5	TGTGCCAGCAGTTCACCAGGGGAAGAGACCCAGTACTTC	CASSSPGEETQYF
TRBD1	TRBV27	TRBJ2-4	TGTGCCAGCAGTTCTATCGGGACAGGAAAAAACATTCAGTACTTC	CASSSIGTGKNIQYF
NA	TRBV7-9	TRBJ1-1	TGTGCCAGCAGCTTAGGGGCAGTCGTGAACACTGAAGCTTTCTTT	CASSLGAVVNTEAFF
TRBD1	TRBV10-1	TRBJ1-1	TGCGCCAGCCCTGGGGACAGGATGAACACTGAAGCTTTCTTT	CASPGDRMNTEAFF
NA	TRBV25-1	TRBJ2-3	TGTGCCACTAAAAATCCGGCAGGGGATAAGCAGTATTTT	CATKNPAGDKQYF
NA	TRBV30	TRBJ2-1	TGTGCCTGGAGGGGCGGGACTTACAATGAGCAGTTCTTC	CAWRGGTYNEQFF
NA	TRBV19	TRBJ2-1	TGTGCCACTTCTAATCGCGGGTATGAGCAGTTCTTC	CATSNRGYEQFF
NA	TRBV28	TRBJ1-5	TGTGCCAGCAGTTTTTCCTCTCAGCCCCAGCATTTT	CASSFSSQPQHF
TRBD2	TRBV2	TRBJ2-2	TGTGCCAGCAGGCCGTGGGCGGGAGAAACCGGGGAGCTGTTTTTT	CASRPWAGETGELFF
NA	TRBV10-3	TRBJ2-3	TGTGCCATCGGACTGGGGAGAACAGATACGCAGTATTTT	CAIGLGRTDTQYF
NA	TRBV5-1	TRBJ2-7	TGCGCCAGCAGCTTGGCTCAGCAGGGCAGGAACGAGCAGTACTTC	CASSLAQQGRNEQYF